The 29 T cell receptor beta chains below were found in one sample sequenced in a study of OX40 agonist ivuxolimab in advanced cancers. Measured with immunoSEQ multiplex PCR; TCRdb has only the in-frame clones, and not every one. The table lists approximately 70,000 clones, roughly 82% of them singletons. Here the sequenced sample was CD4+ or CD8+ T cells sorted from blood, taken in a trial of the OX40 agonist ivuxolimab. These receptors were collected from an adult with an advanced solid tumor such as melanoma, head and neck, liver or kidney cancer.

The chain joins TRBV29-1 to TRBJ1-2, with TRBD1 identical over 9 bases. The CDR3 consists of 16 residues. Trimming removed 4 bases from V and 2 bases from J; junction bases left unmatched: 11. Per the germline V gene, CDR1 is SQVTM and CDR2 is ANQGSEA. The CDR3 region is CSVAGDRALENYGYTF. The DNA of the CDR3 is TGCAGCGTTGCTGGGGACAGGGCCCTGGAAAACTATGGCTACACCTTC.

The chain employs TRBV30 and TRBJ1-1; D might be TRBD1 (5 bases). There are 11 residues in the CDR3. Germline V CDR1 and CDR2: GTSNPN, SVGIG (reference sequence). The CDR3 nucleotides read TGTGCTTATACTTTATGGGGCGAAGCTTTCTTT. This gives the protein CAYTLWGEAFF.

This clone was found once. The V and J genes are TRBV7-3 and TRBJ1-1; D perhaps matches TRBD1 (6 bases). V dropped 5 bases and J dropped 1 base, with 8 bases sitting between them. Germline CDR1 SGHTA, CDR2 FQGTGA. CDR3 size: 13 residues. CDR3 DNA sequence: TGTGCCAGCAGCGGACAGAAGAACACTGAAGCTTTCTTT. The encoded protein is CASSGQKNTEAFF.

This chain links TRBV5-1 with TRBJ2-2, with 10 bases lining up with TRBD2. Trimming took 0 bases from V and 7 from J; bases not matched to a gene: 6. Germline V gene sequence: CDR1 SGHRS, CDR2 YFSETQ. This CDR3 spans 16 amino acids. CDR3 nucleotide sequence: TGCGCCAGCAGCTTGGCGGGTCTAGCGGGAGACGGGGAGCTGTTTTTT. It encodes CASSLAGLAGDGELFF.

The chain links TRBV18 to TRBJ1-1; D uncertain. Germline assignment: CDR1 KGHSH and CDR2 LQKENI. The CDR3 loop spans 15 amino acids. Trimming took off 5 bases at V and 1 base at J, with 14 bases between the two ends. CDR3 loop: CASSAFDNPNTEAFF. CDR3 bases: TGTGCCAGCTCAGCCTTTGACAACCCGAACACTGAAGCTTTCTTT.

This rearrangement joins TRBV11-2 to TRBJ1-2; a possible D gene is TRBD1 (5 bases). The V end lost 5 bases, the J end lost 7 bases, and 14 bases lay between the germline ends. CDR3 length equals 13 residues. The germline V gene encodes CDR1 SGHAT and CDR2 FQNNGV. CDR3 sequence reads: CASSQAGSGGYTF. The CDR3 coding sequence is TGTGCCAGCAGCCAGGCAGGGTCAGGTGGCTACACCTTC.

The chain employs TRBV5-1 and TRBJ2-7, with D uncertain. Trimming shortened V by 0 bases and J by 4 bases, and 11 bases separated the two germline ends. The CDR3 is made up of 14 amino acids. Per the germline V gene, CDR1 is SGHRS and CDR2 is YFSETQ. The DNA of the CDR3 is TGCGCCAGCAGCTTGGAGGTTCCCCGATACGAGCAGTACTTC. Its translation is CASSLEVPRYEQYF.

J is TRBJ2-5 and V is TRBV5-8; 9 bases are a match to TRBD1. This CDR3 contains 13 residues. After removal of 1 base from V and 7 bases from J, the junction contained 2 bases not matched to a gene. Germline assignment: CDR1 SGHTS and CDR2 YDEGEE. The CDR3 here is CASSLRGQGTQYF. As DNA, the CDR3 is TGTGCCAGCAGCTTGAGGGGACAGGGGACCCAGTACTTC.

This clone was detected once. V and J are TRBV27 and TRBJ2-3, with 14 bases lining up with TRBD2. This CDR3 has 14 residues. Germline values: CDR1 MNHEY, CDR2 SMNVEV (reference sequence). V lost 4 bases to trimming and J lost 7 bases; unmatched junction nucleotides: 1. The CDR3 is CASSWTSGRNTQYF. The CDR3 coding sequence is TGTGCCAGCAGTTGGACTAGCGGGAGGAATACGCAGTATTTT.

The chain recombines TRBV27 with TRBJ1-2, with TRBD1 identical over 9 bases. J lost 4 bases, V lost 3 bases, and 12 bases had no gene match. Germline V gene sequence: CDR1 MNHEY, CDR2 SMNVEV (reference sequence). CDR3 length: 17 residues. Here the CDR3 reads CASSFHFNRGPAYGYTF. The CDR3 DNA reads TGTGCCAGCAGTTTCCACTTCAACAGGGGGCCGGCCTATGGCTACACCTTC.

This rearrangement joins TRBV5-1 to TRBJ2-5; possibly TRBD1 or TRBD2 for D (5 bases each). Germline V gives CDR1 SGHRS, CDR2 YFSETQ. The CDR3 is 15 residues long. Trimming removed 7 bases from V and 1 base from J, with 17 bases in between. CDR3 bases: TGCGCCAGCGCATTACGGGGCGCGCTCCAAGAGACCCAGTACTTC. Its protein is CASALRGALQETQYF.

This chain uses TRBV11-2 with TRBJ2-7, with 12 nucleotides matching TRBD2. The CDR3 extends over 12 amino acids. With 6 bases clipped from V and 6 bases from J, the junction kept 0 bases outside the gene matches. Germline-derived CDR1 and CDR2 are SGHAT and FQNNGV. CDR3 nucleotide sequence: TGTGCCAGCAGGGGACTAGCGGGCGAGCAGTACTTC. Translating gives CASRGLAGEQYF.

This chain joins TRBV2 and TRBJ1-3, with TRBD1 as a possible D gene (5 bases). V lost 8 bases and J lost 2, with 7 bases in between. The CDR3 consists of 12 residues. Looked up from germline, CDR1 is SNHLY and CDR2 is FYNNEI. The DNA of the CDR3 is TGTGCCAGCCAGGGTGCTGGAAACACCATATATTTT. Translation: CASQGAGNTIYF.

CDR3 coding DNA: TGTGCCAGCAGCGTAGACCGGATGAACACTGAAGCTTTCTTT. Encoded protein: CASSVDRMNTEAFF. The rearrangement uses TRBV9 and TRBJ1-1; D gene ambiguous. Trimming left V 0 bases short and J 0 bases short, with 6 bases between. This CDR3 has 14 residues. Germline CDR1 reads SGDLS; CDR2 reads YYNGEE.

This clone has more than one count but fewer than ten. The V gene is TRBV2, the J gene TRBJ1-2, with a possible D match to TRBD1 (6 bases). This CDR3 comprises 11 residues. Trimming took off 8 bases at V and 8 bases at J, with 12 bases between the two ends. Germline V gene lookup returns CDR1 SNHLY and CDR2 FYNNEI. The CDR3 nucleotides read TGTGCCAGCGGGACACCGTGGGGCTACACCTTC. It encodes CASGTPWGYTF.

The chain recombines TRBV15 with TRBJ1-5, with D uncertain. This CDR3 has 12 residues. From germline, CDR1 is LNHNV and CDR2 YYDKDF (reference sequence). V was pared by 3 bases and J by 7 bases, with 7 bases between. CDR3 protein: CATSREDQPQHF. In nucleotides, the CDR3 is TGTGCCACCAGCAGGGAGGACCAGCCCCAGCATTTT.

The chain has TRBV6-5 and TRBJ2-7; the D is unclear. Germline V gene data show CDR1 as MNHEY and CDR2 as SVGAGI. V lost 6 bases to trimming and J lost 3 bases, with 12 bases between them. The length of the CDR3 is 13 residues. CDR3 DNA sequence: TGTGCCAGCAGCCCCGAAGGGATCTACGAGCAGTACTTC. Translating gives CASSPEGIYEQYF.

The chain is built from TRBV2 and TRBJ1-3, with 8 positions matching TRBD1. The CDR3 loop spans 14 amino acids. The J segment lost 5 bases and the V segment lost 6 bases, leaving 6 bases of the junction unmatched. CDR1 is SNHLY, CDR2 FYNNEI, per germline. DNA of the CDR3: TGTGCCAGCAGGCCGACAGGGGCAAGAAACACCATATATTTT. It codes for CASRPTGARNTIYF.

The chain uses TRBV7-2 and TRBJ2-3, with 7 bases matching TRBD2. The CDR3 spans 16 residues. Germline-derived CDR1 and CDR2 are SGHTA and FQGNSA. The trim removed 8 bases at V and 3 bases at J, leaving 14 bases unmatched. This chain's CDR3 is CASRTGSGLVTDTQYF. CDR3 sequence (DNA): TGTGCCAGCCGCACGGGTAGCGGGTTGGTAACAGATACGCAGTATTTT.

This clone was seen more than once but under ten times. V is TRBV30 and J is TRBJ2-7, with 9 bases identical to TRBD1. Germline CDR1 and CDR2: GTSNPN and SVGIG (reference sequence). With V trimmed by 2 bases and J by 5 bases, 13 bases remained unmatched. This CDR3 is built from 16 residues. In DNA form, the CDR3 reads TGTGCCTGGAGTCCCGGCGGACAGGGGAAAGGGAACGAGCAGTACTTC. Translated: CAWSPGGQGKGNEQYF. The entire variable domain, with the rest obtained from reference TRBV30 and TRBJ2-7, is as follows: SQTIHQWPATLVQPVGSPLSLECTVEGTSNPNLYWYRQAAGRGLQLLFYSVGIGQISSEVPQNLSASRPQDRQFILSSKKLLLSDSGFYLCAWSPGGQGKGNEQYFGPGTRLTVT.

V gene TRBV7-9 combines with J gene TRBJ2-6, with no clear D. Per germline, CDR1 SEHNR and CDR2 FQNEAQ (reference sequence). The CDR3 is 13 residues long. Between the trimmed V and J ends, which lost 6 bases and 5 bases, there was a span of 8 bases. CDR3 coding DNA: TGTGCCAGCAGTTCCGACTGGGCCAACGTCCTGACTTTC. Amino acid sequence: CASSSDWANVLTF.

Only a few counts were recorded for this clone. The V call is TRBV7-2, the J call TRBJ1-3, with 9 bases identical to TRBD1. The CDR3 loop spans 16 amino acids. Germline values: CDR1 SGHTA, CDR2 FQGNSA. The J segment lost 3 bases and the V segment lost 3 bases, leaving 6 bases of the junction unmatched. CDR3 sequence: CASSFVTGGGGNTIYF. In nucleotides, the CDR3 is TGTGCCAGCAGCTTCGTAACAGGGGGCGGTGGAAACACCATATATTTT.

The chain uses TRBV6-1 and TRBJ2-5; D is undetermined. The CDR3 totals 13 residues. CDR1 and CDR2 from the germline V gene are MNHNS and SASEGT. The V end was cut by 3 bases, the J end by 7 bases, with 12 bases between. The CDR3 reads CASSDERLTTQYF. The CDR3 DNA sequence: TGTGCCAGCAGTGATGAGCGTTTGACGACCCAGTACTTC.

This clone has more than one count but fewer than ten. The rearrangement joins TRBV9 to TRBJ2-3, with 10 nucleotides matching TRBD1. CDR1 SGDLS and CDR2 YYNGEE come from the germline V gene. This CDR3 contains 15 residues. V dropped 0 bases and J dropped 5; count of bases not matched to a gene: 3. CDR3 residues: CASSVGQGAGDTQYF. The CDR3 region has the DNA TGTGCCAGCAGCGTAGGACAGGGGGCGGGAGATACGCAGTATTTT.

The V call is TRBV7-9, the J call TRBJ2-5; D is ambiguous. V gave up 5 bases and J gave up 4 bases, with 17 bases separating them. The CDR3 consists of 15 residues. Germline V gives CDR1 SEHNR, CDR2 FQNEAQ (reference sequence). CDR3 nucleotides: TGTGCCAGCAGCCCCCGGACCACCACGGGAGAGACCCAGTACTTC. This encodes CASSPRTTTGETQYF. Filled out from reference TRBV7-9 and TRBJ2-5, the complete variable domain reads DTGVSQNPRHKITKRGQNVTFRCDPISEHNRLYWYRQTLGQGPEFLTYFQNEAQLEKSRLLSDRFSAERPKGSFSTLEIQRTEQGDSAMYLCASSPRTTTGETQYFGPGTRLLVL.

The chain is built from TRBV7-9 and TRBJ1-1; TRBD1 might be the D (6 bases). CDR3 size: 13 residues. V was clipped by 2 bases and J by 4 bases, with 8 bases between them. Per germline, CDR1 SEHNR and CDR2 FQNEAQ (reference sequence). The CDR3 is CASSLPGVTEAFF. DNA for the CDR3: TGTGCCAGCAGCTTACCAGGGGTCACTGAAGCTTTCTTT.

CDR3 DNA sequence: TGTGCCAGCAGCTTAGTCGTCACTAGCGGGAGTCCCTCCTACAATGAGCAGTTCTTC. It encodes CASSLVVTSGSPSYNEQFF. The chain joins TRBV7-2 to TRBJ2-1; 11 bases are a match to TRBD2. This CDR3 is built from 19 residues. Unmatched junction bases numbered 8, after V lost 1 base and J lost 0 bases. CDR1 is SGHTA, CDR2 FQGNSA, per germline. The whole variable domain, filled in from reference TRBV7-2 and TRBJ2-1, reads GAGVSQSPSNKVTEKGKDVELRCDPISGHTALYWYRQSLGQGLEFLIYFQGNSAPDKSGLPSDRFSAERTGGSVSTLTIQRTQQEDSAVYLCASSLVVTSGSPSYNEQFFGPGTRLTVL.

The chain carries TRBV7-9 and TRBJ1-1; tentative D call: TRBD1 (5 bases). This CDR3 is 18 amino acids long. Germline-derived CDR1 and CDR2 are SEHNR and FQNEAQ (reference sequence). Trimming cost V 5 bases and J 0 bases, with 22 bases left between them. DNA for the CDR3: TGTGCCAGCAGCCTAGGCCGTCTTGGGGCAGGGTTGAACACTGAAGCTTTCTTT. It encodes CASSLGRLGAGLNTEAFF.

The rearrangement joins TRBV5-1 to TRBJ2-1; TRBD1 agrees at 7 bases. V lost 4 bases, J lost 7 bases, and 5 bases stayed unmatched. From germline, CDR1 is SGHRS and CDR2 YFSETQ. This CDR3 has 13 residues. The CDR3 loop is CASSPDRRNEQFF. CDR3 bases: TGCGCCAGCAGCCCGGACAGGCGTAATGAGCAGTTCTTC.